One sample yielded the 20 T cell receptor beta chains listed below, sequenced in a study of blood T cells in healthy people across ages. Together with a sample-barcoded 5' primer, a J-beta primer mix was included in a second PCR lasting about 6 to 11 cycles. TCRdb used MiXCR to reprocess the 5' RACE reads, holding one entry per CDR3 protein. Of roughly 730,000 distinct CDR3 sequences in the sample, 56% were seen once. The sequenced material came from blood. These TCRs come from a man in his forties in good health.

V and J are TRBV28 and TRBJ2-5; a possible D gene is TRBD2 (5 bases). CDR1 is MDHEN, CDR2 SYDVKM, per germline. V lost 2 bases, J lost 3 bases, and 13 bases lay in between. The CDR3 covers 15 residues. For the CDR3, the DNA is TGTGCCAGCAGTTTAACTAGAGGCGGAGAAGAGACCCAGTACTTC. This encodes CASSLTRGGEETQYF.

CDR3 sequence reads: CASSSGLGVETQYF. In nucleotides, the CDR3 is TGTGCCAGCAGCTCGGGACTAGGAGTGGAGACCCAGTACTTC. V and J are TRBV7-2 and TRBJ2-5, with TRBD2 matching 8 bases. The CDR3 spans 14 residues. Germline V gene sequence: CDR1 SGHTA, CDR2 FQGNSA. The V segment lost 4 bases and the J segment 5 bases; nucleotides outside the gene matches: 6.

The chain links TRBV7-9 to TRBJ1-1; D call uncertain. Germline CDR1 reads SEHNR; CDR2 reads FQNEAQ (reference sequence). V was clipped by 7 bases and J by 1 base, with 16 bases between them. This CDR3 contains 15 residues. CDR3 bases: TGTGCCAGCACCGCGGCACGGAGTGGGAACACTGAAGCTTTCTTT. Translated, it gives CASTAARSGNTEAFF.

This clonotype was seen just once. The DNA for the CDR3 is TGTGCCACCAGTGGCAACCCGGGAGCGCCCGGTGGTGTCTACGAGCAGTACTTC. It is translated as CATSGNPGAPGGVYEQYF. The chain recombines TRBV24-1 with TRBJ2-7, with D perhaps TRBD2 (6 bases). In germline, CDR1 is KGHDR, CDR2 SFDVKD. The V gene lost 5 bases and the J gene lost 3 bases, with 25 bases spanning the gap. The length of the CDR3 is 18 residues.

The gene calls are TRBV28 and TRBJ2-3; 13 bases align to TRBD2. J lost 6 bases, V lost 4 bases, and 13 bases had no gene match. The length of the CDR3 is 18 residues. Germline V CDR1 and CDR2: MDHEN, SYDVKM. CDR3 sequence (DNA): TGTGCCAGCAGTTCCACCGTGACTAGCGGGAGGCAAAGGGATACGCAGTATTTT. Residues: CASSSTVTSGRQRDTQYF.

Of note for this clonotype: This could be a read error, since a much larger clone is one nucleotide away. This chain connects TRBV5-5 to TRBJ2-1, with 8 positions matching TRBD2. Germline V gene sequence: CDR1 SGHKS, CDR2 YYEKEE (reference sequence). The CDR3 has 15 amino acids. V shed 3 bases and J 4 bases; nucleotides not matched to a gene: 6. CDR3 sequence: CASSWRAGGYNEQFF. The CDR3, as DNA: TGTGCCAGCAGCTGGCGCGCGGGAGGTTACAATGAGCAGTTCTTC.

The chain is built from TRBV7-6 and TRBJ2-1; 7 nucleotides match TRBD2. Germline V gene sequence: CDR1 SGHVS, CDR2 FNYEAQ. Trimming took 5 bases from V and 9 from J; bases not matched to a gene: 16. The CDR3 sequence is 16 residues long. The CDR3 protein is CASSQGSIAGSGEQFF. Written as DNA, the CDR3 is TGTGCCAGCAGCCAAGGTTCCATAGCGGGTTCGGGTGAGCAGTTCTTC. Together with reference TRBV7-6 and TRBJ2-1, the CDR3 gives the full variable domain: GAGVSQSPRYKVTKRGQDVALRCDPISGHVSLYWYRQALGQGPEFLTYFNYEAQQDKSGLPNDRFSAERPEGSISTLTIQRTEQRDSAMYRCASSQGSIAGSGEQFFGPGTRLTVL.

This chain links TRBV25-1 with TRBJ2-1; D remains ambiguous. The CDR3 runs 12 residues. Germline lookup yields CDR1 MGHDK and CDR2 SYGVNS. The V gene lost 3 bases and the J gene lost 12 bases, with 12 bases spanning the gap. CDR3: CASSDPLLWQFF. CDR3 nucleotides: TGTGCCAGCAGTGACCCCTTGCTCTGGCAGTTCTTC.

The chain joins TRBV5-6 to TRBJ2-7, with 13 bases aligning to TRBD2. From germline, CDR1 is SGHDT and CDR2 YYEEEE. The V and J ends lost 0 bases and 0 bases, in that order; junction bases with no gene match: 6. The CDR3 runs 18 residues. CDR3 amino acids: CASSLGTSGSMSSYEQYF. The CDR3 DNA is TGTGCCAGCAGCTTGGGGACTAGCGGGAGTATGAGCTCCTACGAGCAGTACTTC.

The CDR3 reads CASSQVFSRVEEKLFF. In DNA, the CDR3 is TGTGCCAGCAGCCAAGTGTTCTCGAGGGTCGAAGAAAAACTGTTTTTT. V is TRBV11-2 and J is TRBJ1-4; the D is unclear. This CDR3 has 16 amino acids. Germline CDR1 SGHAT, CDR2 FQNNGV. Trimming shortened V by 5 bases and J by 8 bases, and 21 bases separated the two germline ends.

This chain uses TRBV12-3 or TRBV12-4 with TRBJ1-1, with D possibly matching TRBD1 (6 bases). Trimming removed 2 bases at V and 10 bases at J, with 11 bases between. The CDR3 covers 12 residues. As DNA, the CDR3 is TGTGCCAGCAGTTTAAGGGGGGTGGGAGCTTTCTTT. It is translated as CASSLRGVGAFF.

The chain carries TRBV20-1 and TRBJ2-3; TRBD2 matches at 8 bases. This CDR3 is built from 16 residues. Germline V gene lookup returns CDR1 DFQATT and CDR2 SNEGSKA (reference sequence). J gave up 1 base and V 0 bases, and 6 bases lay outside the gene matches. The chain's CDR3 is CSARDSSGIRTDTQYF. In DNA, the CDR3 is TGCAGTGCTAGAGATAGTAGCGGGATCCGCACAGATACGCAGTATTTT.

CDR3 protein: CASSSPLPAVGEQYF. The CDR3 DNA reads as TGTGCCAGCAGCTCCCCCCTCCCCGCGGTGGGCGAGCAGTACTTC. The chain employs TRBV5-6 and TRBJ2-7; D gene ambiguous. Per germline, CDR1 SGHDT and CDR2 YYEEEE. The germline V and J ends were trimmed by 3 bases and 6 bases, with 19 bases remaining between them. This CDR3 spans 15 amino acids. Variable domain in full (rest from reference TRBV5-6 and TRBJ2-7): DAGVTQSPTHLIKTRGQQVTLRCSPKSGHDTVSWYQQALGQGPQFIFQYYEEEERQRGNFPDRFSGHQFPNYSSELNVNALLLGDSALYLCASSSPLPAVGEQYFGPGTRLTVT.

This chain joins TRBV27 and TRBJ1-2; possible D gene TRBD1, 5 bases. The CDR3 extends over 15 amino acids. The germline gives CDR1 MNHEY, CDR2 SMNVEV (reference sequence). Trimming took off 0 bases at V and 7 bases at J, with 15 bases between the two ends. This chain's CDR3 is CASSLSLPGTSGYTF. The CDR3 DNA reads TGTGCCAGCAGTTTATCCCTCCCCGGGACTTCTGGCTACACCTTC.

The sample holds a few counts of this clonotype. Written as DNA, the CDR3 is TGTGCCACAGCAACGGGGCTCCTCGGAGAGCAGTACTTC. This codes for CATATGLLGEQYF. The J gene is TRBJ2-7, the V gene TRBV6-2 or TRBV6-3; either TRBD1 or TRBD2 may fit D (5 bases each). CDR1 is MNHEY, CDR2 SVGEGT, per germline. V lost 10 bases and J 7 bases, leaving 20 bases between the germline ends. The CDR3 is 13 residues long.

The chain has TRBV7-8 and TRBJ2-7; D is unresolved. The CDR3 loop spans 16 amino acids. V lost 4 bases and J lost 2, with 18 bases in between. Germline assignment: CDR1 SGHVS and CDR2 FQNEAQ. CDR3 sequence (DNA): TGTGCCAGCAGCTCAACCACCATAGGGCAACCCTACGAGCAGTACTTC. Protein: CASSSTTIGQPYEQYF.

This rearrangement joins TRBV15 to TRBJ2-1; no clear D gene. The DNA end lines up better with TRBJ2-7; the J call may be wrong. The CDR3 runs to 13 residues. CDR1 is LNHNV and CDR2 is YYDKDF in the germline V gene (reference sequence). This chain's CDR3 is CATSMGSYNEQYF. DNA for the CDR3: TGTGCCACCAGCATGGGCTCCTACAATGAGCAGTACTTC.

The J gene is TRBJ2-1, the V gene TRBV20-1; 9 bases match TRBD2. CDR3 size: 16 residues. Germline loops: CDR1 DFQATT, CDR2 SNEGSKA (reference sequence). Losses at the gene ends were 0 bases for V and 3 bases for J; bases not matched to a gene: 6. CDR3 nucleotides: TGCAGTGCTAGAGATGTCCTAGCGGGGAGCTACAATGAGCAGTTCTTC. It specifies CSARDVLAGSYNEQFF.

The V and J genes are TRBV20-1 and TRBJ1-6; maybe TRBD1 (5 bases). Trimming cost V 3 bases and J 9 bases, with 12 bases left between them. The CDR3 has 13 residues. Germline V gene lookup returns CDR1 DFQATT and CDR2 SNEGSKA (reference sequence). CDR3 region: CSARGQEGSPLHF. CDR3 coding DNA: TGCAGTGCTAGGGGGCAGGAAGGTTCACCCCTCCACTTT.

V usage is TRBV20-1 and J usage is TRBJ1-6, with 7 bases that match TRBD1. Germline CDR1 and CDR2: DFQATT and SNEGSKA (reference sequence). The length of the CDR3 is 15 residues. J lost 0 bases, V lost 5 bases, and 4 bases had no gene match. The CDR3 DNA reads TGCAGTGCTTACAGGGGAAGCTCCTATAATTCACCCCTCCACTTT. Amino acid sequence: CSAYRGSSYNSPLHF.